The 15 T cell receptor beta chains in this list originate from one sample, sequenced in a study of graft-versus-host responses after intestinal transplantation. Their antigens are not known. Method: immunoSEQ multiplex PCR; TCRdb's copy keeps in-frame clones and lacks some. Of tens of thousands of clones listed, around 89% were seen once; the top ten hold roughly 2.6%. The input for sequencing was unstimulated CD8+ T cells sorted from spleen or lymph node cells, taken before intestinal transplant. The source of these receptors is a human donor who received an intestinal transplant.

The chain uses TRBV27 and TRBJ2-1, with D tentatively TRBD2 (5 bases). V lost 3 bases to trimming and J lost 3 bases, with 15 bases between them. The CDR3 has 16 residues. Germline V gene data show CDR1 as MNHEY and CDR2 as SMNVEV (reference sequence). The chain's CDR3 is CASSFVAGGFYNEQFF. The CDR3 DNA reads as TGTGCCAGCAGTTTTGTGGCGGGCGGGTTCTACAATGAGCAGTTCTTC.

The chain employs TRBV27 and TRBJ2-7; weak D call: TRBD1 (8 bases). The CDR3 consists of 15 residues. The V gene lost 2 bases and the J gene lost 0 bases, with 11 bases spanning the gap. Germline values: CDR1 MNHEY, CDR2 SMNVEV (reference sequence). CDR3 region: CASSLTGGDSYEQYF. The CDR3 coding sequence is TGTGCCAGCAGTTTAACAGGGGGGGACTCCTACGAGCAGTACTTC.

The rearrangement links TRBV5-1 to TRBJ2-7; 7 bases line up with TRBD1. Germline CDR1 SGHRS, CDR2 YFSETQ. The CDR3 contains 14 residues. J was trimmed by 5 bases and V by 6 bases; bases with no gene match: 11. This chain's CDR3 is CASTSRDSGHEQYF. The CDR3 DNA reads TGCGCCAGCACCTCAAGGGACAGCGGCCACGAGCAGTACTTC.

This chain links TRBV28 with TRBJ2-4; 14 bases match TRBD2. The CDR3 loop spans 18 amino acids. Germline V gene lookup returns CDR1 MDHEN and CDR2 SYDVKM. The trim removed 4 bases at V and 0 bases at J, leaving 5 bases unmatched. This CDR3 is CASSWGLAGALAKNIQYF. In DNA form, the CDR3 reads TGTGCCAGCAGTTGGGGACTAGCGGGGGCTTTAGCCAAAAACATTCAGTACTTC.

V and J are TRBV27 and TRBJ2-3; TRBD2 matches 10 bases. The CDR3 sequence is 17 residues long. Per the germline V gene, CDR1 is MNHEY and CDR2 is SMNVEV (reference sequence). Losses at the gene ends were 5 bases for V and 1 base for J; bases not matched to a gene: 9. The CDR3 nucleotides are TGTGCCAGCAGTCCGAGTCTAGCGGGAGTCGGCACAGATACGCAGTATTTT. This translates into CASSPSLAGVGTDTQYF.

This chain uses TRBV7-6 with TRBJ2-5; the D gene is possibly TRBD2 (6 bases). Between the trimmed V and J ends, which lost 1 base and 3 bases, there was a span of 15 bases. Germline V CDR1 and CDR2: SGHVS, FNYEAQ. The CDR3 loop spans 16 amino acids. CDR3 residues: CASSLGGRLGEETQYF. CDR3 DNA sequence: TGTGCCAGCAGCTTAGGGGGTCGACTAGGGGAAGAGACCCAGTACTTC.

This clone showed up just a few times. The genes are TRBV18 and TRBJ2-1; 10 positions agree with TRBD2. This CDR3 has 17 residues. Germline V gene sequence: CDR1 KGHSH, CDR2 LQKENI. The V and J ends lost 0 bases and 10 bases, in that order; junction bases with no gene match: 12. CDR3 protein: CASSPPESGRAGLEQFF. The CDR3 region has the DNA TGTGCCAGCTCACCACCGGAGAGCGGGAGGGCCGGTTTGGAGCAGTTCTTC. Based on the CDR3 plus reference TRBV18 and TRBJ2-1, the full variable domain is NAGVMQNPRHLVRRRGQEARLRCSPMKGHSHVYWYRQLPEEGLKFMVYLQKENIIDESGMPKERFSAEFPKEGPSILRIQQVVRGDSAAYFCASSPPESGRAGLEQFFGPGTRLTVL.

This chain connects TRBV5-6 to TRBJ2-3; 12 nucleotides line up with TRBD2. This CDR3 has 19 residues. Germline CDR1 SGHDT, CDR2 YYEEEE. V was pared by 2 bases and J by 0 bases, with 10 bases of the junction left unmatched. The CDR3 loop reads CASSFSSRTSGTSTDTQYF. CDR3 DNA: TGTGCCAGCAGCTTTTCCAGTCGGACTAGCGGGACTAGCACAGATACGCAGTATTTT.

The chain employs TRBV9 and TRBJ2-3; 14 bases are shared with TRBD2. The junction had 5 bases not matched to a gene; V was cut back by 2 bases and J by 0 bases. Per germline, CDR1 SGDLS and CDR2 YYNGEE. The CDR3 totals 18 residues. This chain's CDR3 is CASSVRGLAGASTDTQYF. The CDR3 DNA follows: TGTGCCAGCAGCGTTAGGGGACTAGCGGGGGCTAGCACAGATACGCAGTATTTT.

The chain links TRBV11-2 to TRBJ2-7; D may be TRBD1 (6 bases). This CDR3 region has 15 residues. Germline-derived CDR1 and CDR2 are SGHAT and FQNNGV. The V end lost 1 base, the J end lost 4 bases, and 14 bases lay between the germline ends. CDR3 in amino acids: CASSLVQGTIYEQYF. The CDR3 nucleotides are TGTGCCAGCAGCTTAGTGCAGGGGACAATTTACGAGCAGTACTTC.

The sample holds one count of this clone. The chain is built from TRBV6-4 and TRBJ2-1; the D gene is possibly TRBD2 (5 bases). Trimming pared 3 bases from V and 0 bases from J, leaving 12 bases between. CDR3 size: 16 residues. Germline CDR1 MRHNA, CDR2 SNTAGT. The CDR3: CASSDLPGTSYNEQFF. The CDR3 DNA follows: TGTGCCAGCAGTGATCTACCGGGAACCTCCTACAATGAGCAGTTCTTC.

The chain has TRBV10-3 and TRBJ2-7, with a tentative D call TRBD1 (7 bases). Trimming stripped 3 bases from V and 3 bases from J, with 15 bases between. CDR1 and CDR2 from the germline V gene are ENHRY and SYGVKD. CDR3 length: 15 amino acids. Here the CDR3 DNA reads TGTGCCATCAGTGAAATGCGGGACAGTGGCTACGAGCAGTACTTC. Amino acids: CAISEMRDSGYEQYF.

The V gene is TRBV5-1, the J gene TRBJ1-1; the D is unclear. Germline V lookup: CDR1 SGHRS, CDR2 YFSETQ. V lost 0 bases and J 7 bases, leaving 16 bases between the germline ends. This CDR3 has 15 residues. The CDR3 loop reads CASSLDSGSAGEAFF. The CDR3 coding sequence is TGCGCCAGCAGCTTGGACTCGGGGTCGGCGGGTGAAGCTTTCTTT.

The V call is TRBV4-1, the J call TRBJ1-2; D possibly corresponds to TRBD1 (6 bases). This CDR3 region has 15 residues. The V and J ends lost 1 base and 3 bases respectively, with 12 bases between them. CDR1 and CDR2 (germline): MGHRA, YSYEKL. As DNA, the CDR3 is TGCGCCAGCAGCCAAGGGCAGGGGCCGGACTATGGCTACACCTTC. It codes for CASSQGQGPDYGYTF.

The chain uses TRBV2 and TRBJ2-2; TRBD1 aligns across 7 bases. Germline V gives CDR1 SNHLY, CDR2 FYNNEI. This CDR3 spans 14 amino acids. The trim removed 9 bases at V and 5 bases at J, leaving 9 bases unmatched. CDR3 sequence (DNA): TGTGCCAGATCTATCAGACAGGGAACCGGGGAGCTGTTTTTT. It specifies CARSIRQGTGELFF.